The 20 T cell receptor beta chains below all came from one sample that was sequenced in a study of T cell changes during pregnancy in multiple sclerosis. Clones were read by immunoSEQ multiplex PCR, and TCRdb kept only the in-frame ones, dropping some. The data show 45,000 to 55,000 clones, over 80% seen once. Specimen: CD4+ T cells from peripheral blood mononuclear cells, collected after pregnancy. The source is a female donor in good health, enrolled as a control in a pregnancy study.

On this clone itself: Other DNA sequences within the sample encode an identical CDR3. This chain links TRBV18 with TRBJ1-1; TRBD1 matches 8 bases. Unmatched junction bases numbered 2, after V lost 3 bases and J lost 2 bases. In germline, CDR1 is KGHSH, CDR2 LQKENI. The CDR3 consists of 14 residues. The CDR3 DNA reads TGTGCCAGCTCACCTGGACAGGGTAACACTGAAGCTTTCTTT. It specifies CASSPGQGNTEAFF.

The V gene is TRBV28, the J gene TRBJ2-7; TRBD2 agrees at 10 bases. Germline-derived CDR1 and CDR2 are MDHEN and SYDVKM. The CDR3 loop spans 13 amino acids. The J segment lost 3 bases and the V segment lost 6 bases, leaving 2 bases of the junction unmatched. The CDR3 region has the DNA TGTGCCAGCAGAGCGGGGGGGCTCTACGAGCAGTACTTC. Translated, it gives CASRAGGLYEQYF.

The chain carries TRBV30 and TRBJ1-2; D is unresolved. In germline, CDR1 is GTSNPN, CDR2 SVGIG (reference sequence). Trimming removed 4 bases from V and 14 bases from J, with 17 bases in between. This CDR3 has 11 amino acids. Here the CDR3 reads CAWNRRSPRTF. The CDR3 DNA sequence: TGTGCCTGGAACCGGCGGTCCCCACGGACCTTC.

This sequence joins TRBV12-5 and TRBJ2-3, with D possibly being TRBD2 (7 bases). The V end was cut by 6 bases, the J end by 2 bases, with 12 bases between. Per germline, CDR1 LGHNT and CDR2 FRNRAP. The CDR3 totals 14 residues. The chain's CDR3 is CASGPGGPTDTQYF. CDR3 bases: TGTGCTAGTGGCCCGGGGGGCCCCACAGATACGCAGTATTTT.

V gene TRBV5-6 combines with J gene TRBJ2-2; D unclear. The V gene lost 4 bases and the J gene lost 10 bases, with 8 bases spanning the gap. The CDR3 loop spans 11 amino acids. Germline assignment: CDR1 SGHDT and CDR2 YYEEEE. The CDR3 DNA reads TGTGCCAGCAGCCACCTAAAGGAGCTGTTTTTT. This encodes CASSHLKELFF. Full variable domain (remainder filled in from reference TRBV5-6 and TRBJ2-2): DAGVTQSPTHLIKTRGQQVTLRCSPKSGHDTVSWYQQALGQGPQFIFQYYEEEERQRGNFPDRFSGHQFPNYSSELNVNALLLGDSALYLCASSHLKELFFGEGSRLTVL.

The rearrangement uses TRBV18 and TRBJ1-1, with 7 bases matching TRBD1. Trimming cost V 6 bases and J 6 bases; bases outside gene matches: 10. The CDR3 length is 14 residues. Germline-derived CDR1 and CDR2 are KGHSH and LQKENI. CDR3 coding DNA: TGTGCCAGCTCTTACAATAAAGGGGGCCCTGAAGCTTTCTTT. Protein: CASSYNKGGPEAFF.

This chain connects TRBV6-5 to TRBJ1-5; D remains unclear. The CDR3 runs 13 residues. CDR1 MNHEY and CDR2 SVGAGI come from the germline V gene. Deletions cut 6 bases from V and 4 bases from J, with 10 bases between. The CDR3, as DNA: TGTGCCAGCAGCCTCGACTGGAATCAGCCCCAGCATTTT. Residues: CASSLDWNQPQHF.

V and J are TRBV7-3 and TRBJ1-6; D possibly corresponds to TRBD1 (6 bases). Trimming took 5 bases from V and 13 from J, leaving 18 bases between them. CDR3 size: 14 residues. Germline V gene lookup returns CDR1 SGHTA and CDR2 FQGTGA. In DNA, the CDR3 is TGTGCCAGCAGCCTATACGGACAGCCCATTCCCCTCCACTTT. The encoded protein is CASSLYGQPIPLHF. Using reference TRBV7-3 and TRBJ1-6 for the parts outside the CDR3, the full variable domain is GAGVSQTPSNKVTEKGKYVELRCDPISGHTALYWYRQSLGQGPEFLIYFQGTGAADDSGLPNDRFFAVRPEGSVSTLKIQRTERGDSAVYLCASSLYGQPIPLHFGNGTRLTVT.

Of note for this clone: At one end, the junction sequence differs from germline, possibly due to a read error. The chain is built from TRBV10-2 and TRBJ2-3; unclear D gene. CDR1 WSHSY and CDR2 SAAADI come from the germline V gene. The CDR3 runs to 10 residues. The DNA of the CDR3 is TGCGCCAGCAGCAGAGATACGCAGTATTTT. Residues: CASSRDTQYF.

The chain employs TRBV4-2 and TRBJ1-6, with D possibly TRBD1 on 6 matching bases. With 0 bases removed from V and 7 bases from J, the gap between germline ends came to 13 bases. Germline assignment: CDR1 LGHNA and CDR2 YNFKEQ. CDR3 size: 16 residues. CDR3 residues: CASSQDYPGDNSPLHF. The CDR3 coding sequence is TGTGCCAGCAGCCAAGATTATCCAGGGGACAATTCACCCCTCCACTTT.

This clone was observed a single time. CDR3 DNA sequence: TGTGCCAGCAAGTTGGGGGGGCAGGCTTTCTTT. Translated: CASKLGGQAFF. The chain combines TRBV6-6 with TRBJ1-1; tentative D call: TRBD1 (6 bases). The germline V and J ends were trimmed by 7 bases and 11 bases, with 14 bases remaining between them. The germline V gene has CDR1 MNHNY and CDR2 SVGAGI (reference sequence). CDR3 length: 11 residues.

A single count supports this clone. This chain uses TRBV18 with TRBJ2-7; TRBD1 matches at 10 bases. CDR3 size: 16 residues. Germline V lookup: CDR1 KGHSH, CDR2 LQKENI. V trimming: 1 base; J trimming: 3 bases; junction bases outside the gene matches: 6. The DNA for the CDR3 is TGTGCCAGCTCACCACTGGGGACAGGGGCAAGCTACGAGCAGTACTTC. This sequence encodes CASSPLGTGASYEQYF.

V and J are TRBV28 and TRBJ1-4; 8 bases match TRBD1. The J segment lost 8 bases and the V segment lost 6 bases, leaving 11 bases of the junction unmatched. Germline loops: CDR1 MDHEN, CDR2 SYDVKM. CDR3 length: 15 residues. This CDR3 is CASSSGGGGEEKLFF. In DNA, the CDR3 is TGTGCCAGCAGCTCAGGGGGCGGGGGAGAAGAAAAACTGTTTTTT.

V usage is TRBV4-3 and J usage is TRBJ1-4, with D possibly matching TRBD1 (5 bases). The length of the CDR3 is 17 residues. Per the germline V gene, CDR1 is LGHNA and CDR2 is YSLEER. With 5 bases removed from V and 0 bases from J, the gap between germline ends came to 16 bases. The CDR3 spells CASSSGLFRATNEKLFF. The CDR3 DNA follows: TGCGCCAGCAGCTCGGGACTGTTTAGAGCAACTAATGAAAAACTGTTTTTT.

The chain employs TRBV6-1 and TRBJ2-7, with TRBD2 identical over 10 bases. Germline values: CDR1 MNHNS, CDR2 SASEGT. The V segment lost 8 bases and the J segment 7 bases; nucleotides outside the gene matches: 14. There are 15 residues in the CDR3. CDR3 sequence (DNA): TGTGCCAGCGCCGAGCGGGGGGGCCGACATGGTGAGCAGTACTTC. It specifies CASAERGGRHGEQYF.

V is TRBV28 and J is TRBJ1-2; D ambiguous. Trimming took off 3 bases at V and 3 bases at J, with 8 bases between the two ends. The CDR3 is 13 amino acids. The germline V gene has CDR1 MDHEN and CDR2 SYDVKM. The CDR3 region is CASSFNLDYGYTF. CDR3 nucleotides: TGTGCCAGCAGTTTTAATCTCGACTATGGCTACACCTTC.

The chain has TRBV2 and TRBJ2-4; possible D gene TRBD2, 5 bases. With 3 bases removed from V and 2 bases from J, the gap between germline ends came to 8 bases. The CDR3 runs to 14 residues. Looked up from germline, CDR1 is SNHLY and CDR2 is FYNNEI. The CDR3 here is CASSEPGTKNIQYF. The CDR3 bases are TGTGCCAGCAGTGAGCCCGGGACCAAAAACATTCAGTACTTC.

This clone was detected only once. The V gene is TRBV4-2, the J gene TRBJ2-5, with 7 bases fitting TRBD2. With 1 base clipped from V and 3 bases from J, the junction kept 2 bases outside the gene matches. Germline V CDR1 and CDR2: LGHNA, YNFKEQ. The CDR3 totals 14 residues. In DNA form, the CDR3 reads TGTGCCAGCAGCCAAGCGGGGGGAGAAGAGACCCAGTACTTC. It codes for CASSQAGGEETQYF.

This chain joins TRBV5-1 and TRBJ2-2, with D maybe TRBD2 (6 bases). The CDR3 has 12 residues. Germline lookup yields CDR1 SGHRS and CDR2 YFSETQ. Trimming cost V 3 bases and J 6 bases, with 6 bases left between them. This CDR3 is CASSWGAGELFF. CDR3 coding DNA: TGCGCCAGCAGCTGGGGGGCCGGGGAGCTGTTTTTT.

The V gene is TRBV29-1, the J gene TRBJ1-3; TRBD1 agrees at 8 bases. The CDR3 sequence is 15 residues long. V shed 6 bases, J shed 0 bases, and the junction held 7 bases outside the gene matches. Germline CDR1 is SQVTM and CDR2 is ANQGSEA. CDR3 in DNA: TGCAGCGTCGCCAAAGGGACAGGCTCTGGAAACACCATATATTTT. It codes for CSVAKGTGSGNTIYF.